The next 18 T cell receptor beta chains were all read from a single sample in a study of identifying expanded T cells in peripheral blood. Only in-frame clones appear in the TCRdb table, and some are missing; sequencing was by immunoSEQ multiplex PCR. There are under 150,000 clones in the sample; 84% occur only once, and approximately 3% lies in the top ten. Material for sequencing was blood. All receptors come from a person aged 18 to 75 in good health.

This sequence joins TRBV19 and TRBJ2-3, with a possible D match to TRBD2 (5 bases). Between the trimmed V and J ends, which lost 3 bases and 14 bases, there was a span of 12 bases. The CDR3 contains 11 residues. Per germline, CDR1 LNHDA and CDR2 SQIVND (reference sequence). Written as DNA, the CDR3 is TGTGCCAGTAGTATCGGACTCTATGTGTATTTT. This gives the protein CASSIGLYVYF.

The V and J genes are TRBV6-5 and TRBJ1-1; 8 bases align to TRBD1. This CDR3 comprises 13 residues. The J segment lost 6 bases and the V segment lost 6 bases, leaving 6 bases of the junction unmatched. The V gene's germline CDR1 is MNHEY and CDR2 SVGAGI. CDR3 sequence reads: CASRGGQAAEAFF. The CDR3 region has the DNA TGTGCCAGCAGGGGGGGACAGGCCGCTGAAGCTTTCTTT.

The chain recombines TRBV7-2 with TRBJ1-1; D remains unclear. Germline CDR1 and CDR2: SGHTA and FQGNSA. CDR3 length equals 16 residues. With 1 base removed from V and 2 bases from J, the gap between germline ends came to 14 bases. CDR3 amino acids: CASSLVSRRQNTEAFF. Written as DNA, the CDR3 is TGTGCCAGCAGCTTAGTAAGTCGACGGCAAAACACTGAAGCTTTCTTT.

This sequence joins TRBV4-1 and TRBJ1-2; D gene uncertain. V was clipped by 0 bases and J by 4 bases, with 9 bases between them. CDR3 length equals 14 residues. Germline CDR1 reads MGHRA; CDR2 reads YSYEKL. The CDR3: CASSQETEIYGYTF. CDR3 DNA sequence: TGCGCCAGCAGCCAAGAAACGGAGATCTATGGCTACACCTTC.

This chain connects TRBV6-1 to TRBJ1-3; possibly TRBD1 for D (5 bases). CDR1 is MNHNS and CDR2 is SASEGT in the germline V gene. Trimming shortened V by 5 bases and J by 4 bases, and 12 bases separated the two germline ends. The CDR3 runs 14 residues. The chain's CDR3 is CASSTGTQGNTIYF. In DNA form, the CDR3 reads TGTGCCAGCAGTACCGGGACGCAAGGAAACACCATATATTTT.

V and J are TRBV7-3 and TRBJ2-1; 15 bases match TRBD2. Trimming cost V 4 bases and J 10 bases; bases outside gene matches: 5. The CDR3 has 15 residues. CDR1 and CDR2 from the germline V gene are SGHTA and FQGTGA. DNA for the CDR3: TGTGCCAGCAGCTCGGGACTAGCGGGGGGTGACGAGCAGTTCTTC. Protein product: CASSSGLAGGDEQFF.

This clone was counted only a few times. This sequence joins TRBV30 and TRBJ1-2; the match to TRBD1 covers 9 bases. J was trimmed by 7 bases and V by 7 bases; bases with no gene match: 10. The germline V gene has CDR1 GTSNPN and CDR2 SVGIG (reference sequence). The CDR3 is 13 amino acids. CDR3 in DNA: TGTGCCTCCCAGGGACAGGGACTTCGTGGCTACACCTTC. Its translation is CASQGQGLRGYTF.

The chain is built from TRBV28 and TRBJ1-1; weak D call: TRBD1 (5 bases). V lost 7 bases and J lost 6, with 12 bases in between. This CDR3 is built from 12 residues. CDR1 is MDHEN, CDR2 SYDVKM, per germline. The CDR3 DNA reads TGTGCCAGCACGGGGGGAGTCGCTGAAGCTTTCTTT. Translated, it gives CASTGGVAEAFF.

The rearrangement uses TRBV6-5 and TRBJ1-2; D perhaps matches TRBD1 (5 bases). Trimming took off 6 bases at V and 4 bases at J, with 15 bases between the two ends. Germline loops: CDR1 MNHEY, CDR2 SVGAGI. CDR3 length equals 14 residues. The CDR3 here is CASRNGGDAYGYTF. The CDR3 nucleotides read TGTGCCAGCAGGAACGGGGGGGATGCCTATGGCTACACCTTC.

The J gene is TRBJ1-2, the V gene TRBV18; perhaps TRBD1 as D (6 bases). V shed 3 bases and J shed 8 bases, with 16 bases lying between them. Per germline, CDR1 KGHSH and CDR2 LQKENI. CDR3 size: 14 residues. The CDR3 loop is CASSPLQGREGYTF. In nucleotides, the CDR3 is TGTGCCAGCTCACCGTTACAGGGACGTGAGGGCTACACCTTC.

This sequence joins TRBV6-1 and TRBJ1-2; D is uncertain. With 3 bases removed from V and 3 bases from J, the gap between germline ends came to 11 bases. This CDR3 region has 14 residues. The germline V gene encodes CDR1 MNHNS and CDR2 SASEGT. CDR3 protein: CASSERALYYGYTF. The DNA of the CDR3 is TGTGCCAGCAGTGAGAGGGCGCTCTACTATGGCTACACCTTC.

V gene TRBV11-2 combines with J gene TRBJ1-6; D unclear. The CDR3 is made up of 15 amino acids. V shed 6 bases and J shed 7 bases, with 16 bases lying between them. Germline V gene lookup returns CDR1 SGHAT and CDR2 FQNNGV. The chain's CDR3 is CASSSVMGGNSPLHF. Here the CDR3 DNA reads TGTGCCAGCAGTTCCGTTATGGGAGGAAATTCACCCCTCCACTTT.

The chain carries TRBV4-3 and TRBJ2-3; the D is unclear. Germline V gives CDR1 LGHNA, CDR2 YSLEER. With 0 bases removed from V and 0 bases from J, the gap between germline ends came to 16 bases. CDR3 size: 18 residues. CDR3 protein: CASSQDRPRRGSTDTQYF. Here the CDR3 DNA reads TGCGCCAGCAGCCAAGATCGTCCGCGACGCGGTAGCACAGATACGCAGTATTTT.

The chain has TRBV5-4 and TRBJ1-2, with 12 bases that match TRBD1. The V segment lost 4 bases and the J segment 6 bases; nucleotides outside the gene matches: 4. CDR3 length: 14 amino acids. Germline CDR1 is SGHNT and CDR2 is YYREEE (reference sequence). As DNA, the CDR3 is TGTGCCAGCAGCGGGGGACAGGGGGCAGATGGCTACACCTTC. It codes for CASSGGQGADGYTF.

The gene calls are TRBV27 and TRBJ2-7, with 7 bases that match TRBD1. Germline assignment: CDR1 MNHEY and CDR2 SMNVEV (reference sequence). With V trimmed by 5 bases and J by 4 bases, 11 bases remained unmatched. The CDR3 consists of 15 residues. CDR3 DNA: TGTGCCAGCAGTCGACCTCGACAGGGCGGATACGAGCAGTACTTC. Its translation: CASSRPRQGGYEQYF.

The genes are TRBV6-5 and TRBJ1-2, with 9 bases identical to TRBD1. In germline, CDR1 is MNHEY, CDR2 SVGAGI. The CDR3 is made up of 16 amino acids. The junction had 6 bases not matched to a gene; V was cut back by 0 bases and J by 4 bases. The CDR3, as DNA: TGTGCCAGCAGTTACTCGACGGGACAGGGCGCCTATGGCTACACCTTC. Translated, it gives CASSYSTGQGAYGYTF.

This chain links TRBV10-3 with TRBJ2-2; 7 bases fit TRBD1. The CDR3 length is 17 residues. After removal of 2 bases from V and 0 bases from J, the junction contained 6 bases not matched to a gene. Germline lookup yields CDR1 ENHRY and CDR2 SYGVKD. CDR3 bases: TGTGCCATCAGTGAGACAGGGGAAACTACGAACACCGGGGAGCTGTTTTTT. Its protein product is CAISETGETTNTGELFF.

V and J are TRBV5-6 and TRBJ1-1; TRBD1 matches at 7 bases. Looked up from germline, CDR1 is SGHDT and CDR2 is YYEEEE. The CDR3 is made up of 16 amino acids. J lost 7 bases, V lost 3 bases, and 15 bases had no gene match. The CDR3: CASSSDEQGHYDEAFF. CDR3 sequence (DNA): TGTGCCAGCAGCTCGGATGAACAGGGGCATTACGATGAAGCTTTCTTT.